The clone carrying this TCR beta chain was observed a few times. The source of the sample is a study of T cells in Graves' hyperthyroidism and ophthalmopathy. Using RNA transcripts as the source, TCR beta CDR3 regions were amplified. During a first-round RT-PCR of the TCR CDR3, the HTBI primer set was used. TCRdb itself ran the multiplex PCR reads through MiXCR, one entry per CDR3 protein. The table includes about 560,000 distinct CDR3 sequences, around 15% detected once. The V end lost 4 bases, the J end lost 4 bases, and 12 bases lay between the germline ends. The V gene's germline CDR1 is SGDLS and CDR2 YYNGEE. This CDR3 contains 14 residues.

This chain joins TRBV9 and TRBJ2-1; D not certain. The sequenced sample consisted of blood. This clonotype was obtained from a woman aged 40 to 50 with Graves' hyperthyroidism. Written as DNA, the CDR3 is TGTGCCAGCAGCCCCCTGGCCACATACAATGAGCAGTTCTTC. Translation gives CASSPLATYNEQFF.